This is a list of T cell receptor beta chains from one sample in a study of human T cells and chemical hapten exposure. From the RACE reads, TCRdb called clonotypes with MiXCR, one entry per CDR3 protein. The sample consists of 90,000 to 110,000 distinct CDR3 sequences, less than 45% of them appearing once. Source: whole blood, taken in connection with sensitization to the hapten diphenylcyclopropenone (DPC). The receptors originated from a man aged 35-49 years with alopecia areata. Some clones in this sample may be carry-over from other donors' samples. Each CDR3 is given with its conserved first and last residue. The D gene is left open where the match is weak. Size tells how often a clone was seen (once, few, many) or the class of an expanded clone, and some rows leave it out.

-,TRBJ1-1,-,TRBV6-5,15,TGTGCCAGCAAAGAGGGGGGGGGGGTGAACACTGAAGCTTTCTTT,CASKEGGGVNTEAFF
-,TRBJ2-3,once,TRBV4-2,14,TGTGCCAGCAGCCAAGATGAGGGAGGATATACGCAGTATTTT,CASSQDEGGYTQYF
TRBD1,TRBJ1-6,few,TRBV12-3/TRBV12-4,14,TGTGCCAGCAGCCCTGGACAGGGTAATTCACCCCTCCACTTT,CASSPGQGNSPLHF
TRBD2,TRBJ2-3,few,TRBV2,16,TGTGCCAGCAGCGGGGGACTAGCGGGAGGCACAGATACGCAGTATTTT,CASSGGLAGGTDTQYF
-,TRBJ2-1,-,TRBV30,12,TGTGCCTGGAGTGTAAATTACAATGAGCAGTTCTTC,CAWSVNYNEQFF
TRBD1,TRBJ1-2,-,TRBV7-2,15,TGTGCCAGCAGCCCCACCGGGACAGGCAACTATGGCTACACCTTC,CASSPTGTGNYGYTF
-,TRBJ1-2,-,TRBV6-2/TRBV6-3,13,TGTGCCAGCAATCCGGGACGCGACTATGGCTACACCTTC,CASNPGRDYGYTF
-,TRBJ1-1,-,TRBV27,15,TGTGCCAGCAGTTCCGGACAGATTGCGGACACTGAAGCTTTCTTT,CASSSGQIADTEAFF
-,TRBJ2-5,few,TRBV28,13,TGTGCCAGCAGTTTTCAGACCCAAGAGACCCAGTACTTC,CASSFQTQETQYF
-,TRBJ1-1,few,TRBV6-5,12,TGTGCCAGCGGCCGTGGTGGGAAGGAAGCTTTCTTT,CASGRGGKEAFF
-,TRBJ2-1,few,TRBV3-1,12,TGTGCCAGCAGCCAATTTTACAATGAGCAGTTCTTC,CASSQFYNEQFF
TRBD2,TRBJ2-1,-,TRBV6-2/TRBV6-3,14,TGTGCCAGCAGGGAAATTGGGACTAGCGGGAGGCAGTTCTTC,CASREIGTSGRQFF
-,TRBJ1-2,few,TRBV4-3,15,TGCGCCAGCAGCCAAGATCAAAGGGGGGCAGGTGGCTACACCTTC,CASSQDQRGAGGYTF
TRBD1,TRBJ1-2,few,TRBV20-1,15,TGCAGTGCCGTAAGCCCCTGGACAGGGGGATATGGCTACACCTTC,CSAVSPWTGGYGYTF
TRBD2,TRBJ2-2,-,TRBV5-1,17,TGCGCCAGCAGCTTACCAGCGGGAGGATTGAACACCGGGGAGCTGTTTTTT,CASSLPAGGLNTGELFF
TRBD2,TRBJ2-3,few,TRBV4-3,16,TGCGCCAGCAGCCAGGCTCTAGCGGGAGGGCCAGATACGCAGTATTTT,CASSQALAGGPDTQYF
-,TRBJ2-3,-,TRBV20-1,14,TGCAGTGCTAGAGGGGCGGGCAGCACAGATACGCAGTATTTT,CSARGAGSTDTQYF
-,TRBJ1-2,-,TRBV4-1,14,TGCGCCAGCAGCCAAGAACTGGGGAACTATGGCTACACCTTC,CASSQELGNYGYTF
-,TRBJ1-3,-,TRBV20-1,13,TGCAGTGCTAGAGCACAGTCGGGACACACCATATATTTT,CSARAQSGHTIYF
-,TRBJ2-3,few,TRBV30,15,TGTGCCTGGAGTGTAATGTCAGGGGCGGTAGATACGCAGTATTTT,CAWSVMSGAVDTQYF
TRBD1,TRBJ1-5,-,TRBV6-5,15,TGTGCCAGCAGTTACGGACAGGGAAGCAATCAGCCCCAGCATTTT,CASSYGQGSNQPQHF
-,TRBJ1-5,few,TRBV6-2/TRBV6-3,17,TGTGCCAGCAGTGACATCTCTGCTGGAACGGGGAATCAGCCCCAGCATTTT,CASSDISAGTGNQPQHF
-,TRBJ2-3,few,TRBV7-3,18,TGTGCCAGCAGCCAAGTGGGAGGGGGCAGATCTAGCACAGATACGCAGTATTTT,CASSQVGGGRSSTDTQYF
TRBD2,TRBJ2-2,-,TRBV7-2,16,TGTGCCAGCAGCCGGGCGCTAGCGGATTACACCGGGGAGCTGTTTTTT,CASSRALADYTGELFF
TRBD2,TRBJ2-7,few,TRBV7-2,17,TGTGCCAGCAGCTTAGTCCCGGCTAGCGGGCGGTCCTACGAGCAGTACTTC,CASSLVPASGRSYEQYF
-,TRBJ1-5,few,TRBV6-5,15,TGTGCCAGCAGTTACTCCGAGGGGGACAATCAGCCCCAGCATTTT,CASSYSEGDNQPQHF
-,TRBJ1-5,-,TRBV6-1,11,TGTGCCAGCAGTGAGGGGCTGCCCCAGCATTTT,CASSEGLPQHF
-,TRBJ2-6,-,TRBV9,20,TGTGCCAGCAGCGTAGTGGCCTCACAAGGGTTAGGCTCTGGGGCCAACGTCCTGACTTTC,CASSVVASQGLGSGANVLTF
-,TRBJ1-4,-,TRBV4-2,16,TGTGCCAGCAGCCAAGGAATAAGTGCGGGGGATGAAAAACTGTTTTTT,CASSQGISAGDEKLFF
TRBD2,TRBJ2-5,-,TRBV4-2,18,TGTGCCAGCAGCCCACGCGGGGGACTAGCGGGAGGGGGAGAGACCCAGTACTTC,CASSPRGGLAGGGETQYF
-,TRBJ1-1,-,TRBV6-5,14,TGTGCCAGCAGTAAGGGACTGACGAACACTGAAGCTTTCTTT,CASSKGLTNTEAFF
-,TRBJ2-5,-,TRBV2,10,TGTGCCAGCAGGACAGAGACCCAGTACTTC,CASRTETQYF
-,TRBJ2-7,-,TRBV12-3/TRBV12-4,15,TGTGCCAGCAGTCACTACGACAGTTCCCCCTACGAGCGGTACTTC,CASSHYDSSPYERYF
TRBD2,TRBJ2-3,-,TRBV2,14,TGTGCCAGCCAGCCGGGACTAGCGGGAGTTACGCAGTATTTT,CASQPGLAGVTQYF
-,TRBJ2-3,-,TRBV6-2/TRBV6-3,15,TGTGCCAGCAGTTACGGAACAGACAGCACAGATACGCAGTATTTT,CASSYGTDSTDTQYF
TRBD1,TRBJ1-1,-,TRBV13,15,TGTGCCAGCAGCCTCGAAGACAGGGAAAACACTGAAGCTTTCTTT,CASSLEDRENTEAFF
TRBD1,TRBJ1-2,-,TRBV24-1,15,TGTGCCACCAGTGATCCCAACAGGGGAGCGGGAGGCTACACCTTC,CATSDPNRGAGGYTF
TRBD1,TRBJ1-4,-,TRBV5-1,17,TGCGCCAGCAGCTTGGAACAGGGGTTAGGAACTAATGAAAAACTGTTTTTT,CASSLEQGLGTNEKLFF
-,TRBJ1-1,few,TRBV29-1,11,TGCAGCGTTGATTACGGGGCAGACGCTTTCTTT,CSVDYGADAFF
-,TRBJ2-7,-,TRBV6-2/TRBV6-3,15,TGTGCCAGCAGTTACGACGCGGGCCCGTTCTACGAGCAGTACTTC,CASSYDAGPFYEQYF
-,TRBJ2-3,-,TRBV7-2,14,TGTGCCAGCAGCTTAGCGGGAGTCGAAGATACGCAGTATTTT,CASSLAGVEDTQYF
-,TRBJ2-2,-,TRBV12-3/TRBV12-4,18,TGTGCCAGCACCCCTTCACCAGGGGGGACAGTTGTCACCGGGGAGCTGTTTTTT,CASTPSPGGTVVTGELFF
-,TRBJ2-1,-,TRBV20-1,14,TGCAGTGCTCCACCGGGAGTACCCTACAATGAGCAGTTCTTC,CSAPPGVPYNEQFF
-,TRBJ1-3,-,TRBV12-3/TRBV12-4,15,TGTGCCAGCAGTTTGGGTGTTGCCGCTGGAAACACCATATATTTT,CASSLGVAAGNTIYF
TRBD1,TRBJ1-6,-,TRBV5-1,19,TGCGCCAGCAGCCCGTCGCGGACAGGGAATTTAATCTATAATTCACCCCTCCACTTT,CASSPSRTGNLIYNSPLHF
TRBD1,TRBJ2-1,-,TRBV6-5,14,TGTGCCAGCAGTCTCGACAGGGTCCGGAATGAGCAGTTCTTC,CASSLDRVRNEQFF
TRBD1,TRBJ1-6,-,TRBV11-2,15,TGTGCCAGCAGCCCGAGGACAGGGGGAAATTCACCCCTCCACTTT,CASSPRTGGNSPLHF
TRBD1,TRBJ1-4,-,TRBV30,14,TGTGCCTGGAGTGTGACAGGGGTTAATGAAAAACTGTTTTTT,CAWSVTGVNEKLFF
TRBD1,TRBJ2-2,-,TRBV27,14,TGTGCCAGCAGTCACGACAGGGGGCCCGGGGAGCTGTTTTTT,CASSHDRGPGELFF
TRBD2,TRBJ2-1,-,TRBV9,18,TGTGCCAGCAGCGTAGGGGTAGCGGGAGGGCCTGCTGACAATGAGCAGTTCTTC,CASSVGVAGGPADNEQFF
TRBD1,TRBJ1-1,-,TRBV2,14,TGTGCCTCGACGCTAGTCACAGGGGGCGGGAAAGCTTTCTTT,CASTLVTGGGKAFF
TRBD1,TRBJ2-7,few,TRBV7-2,14,TGTGCCAGCAGCTCCGGGACAGCTACCTACGAGCAGTACTTC,CASSSGTATYEQYF
-,TRBJ2-5,-,TRBV10-3,14,TGTGCCATCAGCAGACTGGCTGGTGAAGAGACCCAGTACTTC,CAISRLAGEETQYF
-,TRBJ2-3,few,TRBV12-3/TRBV12-4,14,TGTGCCAGCAGTTTTCTAGCGCGCACAGATACGCAGTATTTT,CASSFLARTDTQYF
TRBD2,TRBJ2-7,-,TRBV12-3/TRBV12-4,14,TGTGCCAGCAAACTAGCGGGCTCCTCCTACGAGCAGTACTTC,CASKLAGSSYEQYF
TRBD2,TRBJ2-1,-,TRBV6-2/TRBV6-3,16,TGTGCCAGCAGTTACTTCATCACTGGCGGGAGGAATGAGCAGTTCTTC,CASSYFITGGRNEQFF
-,TRBJ2-7,-,TRBV25-1,13,TGTGCCAGCAGTGGCAAGGTCTCCTACGAGCAGTACTTC,CASSGKVSYEQYF
TRBD2,TRBJ2-3,few,TRBV5-1,15,TGCGCCAGCAGCGGGACTAGCGGGAAGACAGATACGCAGTATTTT,CASSGTSGKTDTQYF
TRBD1,TRBJ2-3,many,TRBV29-1,14,TGCAGCGTTGCAGGGACAGGGGATCAAGATACGCAGTATTTT,CSVAGTGDQDTQYF